This T cell receptor beta chain came from a study of T cell repertoires in cytomegalovirus infection. Study-wide results and caveats: HLA-C-restricted, CMV-specific TCR beta clonotypes were dominant ex vivo.

This CDR3 has 16 residues. Germline assignment: CDR1 DFQATT and CDR2 SNEGSKA (reference sequence). J gave up 5 bases and V 2 bases, and 14 bases lay outside the gene matches. This clonotype was seen many times. As yet, its antigen is unknown. TCRdb analysed the reads with MiXCR anew, one entry per CDR3 protein. The sample records about 130,000 distinct CDR3 sequences, approximately 8.8% being singletons. The gene calls are TRBV20-1 and TRBJ2-5; the match to TRBD2 covers 7 bases. Sequenced sample: PBMCs. The source is a human donor in good health (CMV status not recorded). Some clones in this sample may be carry-over from other donors' samples. The CDR3 loop is CSARKPRTRSGETQYF. CDR3 nucleotide sequence: TGCAGTGCTAGAAAACCTAGGACTAGATCTGGGGAGACCCAGTACTTC.